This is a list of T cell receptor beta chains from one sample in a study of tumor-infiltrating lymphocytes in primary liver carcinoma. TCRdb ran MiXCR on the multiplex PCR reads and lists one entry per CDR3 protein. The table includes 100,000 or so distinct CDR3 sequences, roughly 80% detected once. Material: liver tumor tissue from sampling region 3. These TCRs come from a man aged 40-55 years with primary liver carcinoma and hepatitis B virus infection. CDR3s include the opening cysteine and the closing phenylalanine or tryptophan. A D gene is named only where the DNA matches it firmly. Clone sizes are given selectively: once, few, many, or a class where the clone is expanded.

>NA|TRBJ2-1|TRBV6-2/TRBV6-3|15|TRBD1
TGTACCAGCACCTTACTCGACAGGGGCTACATTGAGCAGTTATTC
CTSTLLDRGYIEQLF
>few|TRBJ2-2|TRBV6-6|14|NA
TGTGCCATCTCCATCGCCCGAGGGGCCGGGGAGCTGTTTTTT
CAISIARGAGELFF
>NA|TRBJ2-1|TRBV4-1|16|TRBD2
TGCGCCAGCAGCCTAGCGAGTGGCGGGAGCTACAATGAGCAGTTCTTC
CASSLASGGSYNEQFF
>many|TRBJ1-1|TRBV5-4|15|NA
TGTGCCAGCAGTTTAGGTCGCCCCGGGGACGCCTTAGCTTTCTTT
CASSLGRPGDALAFF
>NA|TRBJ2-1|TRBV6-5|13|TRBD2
TGTGCCAGCAGCCCCCGTACGGGGGGTGAGCCGTTCTTC
CASSPRTGGEPFF
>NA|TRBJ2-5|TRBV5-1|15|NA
TGCGCCAGAAGCTTACCAGGGGGGGAAGGAGAGACCCAGTACTTC
CARSLPGGEGETQYF
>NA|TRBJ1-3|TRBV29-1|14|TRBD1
TGCAGCGTTGGGGCGGGGACAGTGATAAACACCATATATTTT
CSVGAGTVINTIYF
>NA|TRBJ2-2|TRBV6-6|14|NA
TGTACCAGCATTGGGGGACCGAACACCGGGGAGCTGTTTTTT
CTSIGGPNTGELFF
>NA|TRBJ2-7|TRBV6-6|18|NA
TGTACCAGCAGTTACTCCGGATTAACGGGCTTAAGCTCCTACGAGCAGTACTTC
CTSSYSGLTGLSSYEQYF
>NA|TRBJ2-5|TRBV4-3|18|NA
TGCGCCAGGAGCCGAGACCTGATTGGCGGGGGCTCGCAAGAGACCCAGTACTTC
CARSRDLIGGGSQETQYF
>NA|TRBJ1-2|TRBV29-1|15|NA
TGCAGCGTCCCCAGCGGGGCAGGAAGGCTTTCTGGCCACACGTTC
CSVPSGAGRLSGHTF
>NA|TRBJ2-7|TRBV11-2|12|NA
TGTGCAGGCAGTCTCGAGGGCTACGAGCAGTACTTC
CAGSLEGYEQYF
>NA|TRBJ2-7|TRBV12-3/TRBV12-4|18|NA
TGTGCCATCAGCTATGGTAGGGGGGGCAGGGCCCCCTTCTACGAGCAGTACTTC
CAISYGRGGRAPFYEQYF
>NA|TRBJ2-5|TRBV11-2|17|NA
TGTGCCAGCAGCCCCACGGACCAGCAGATTGGGAAAGAGACCCAGTACTTC
CASSPTDQQIGKETQYF
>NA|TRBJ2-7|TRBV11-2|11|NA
TGTGACAGCAGTTTATCCTACGAACAGTACTTC
CDSSLSYEQYF
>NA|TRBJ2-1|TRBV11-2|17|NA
TGTGCCACCAGCTTAGCCCTCGGGACAAATACCTACAATGAGCAGCTCTTC
CATSLALGTNTYNEQLF
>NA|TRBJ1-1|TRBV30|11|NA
TGTACCAGGAGTTCGGGCAATAGGACTTTCTTT
CTRSSGNRTFF
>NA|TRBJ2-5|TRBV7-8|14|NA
TGCGCCAGCAAGCAAGGGACAACCCAAGAGATCCAGTACTTC
CASKQGTTQEIQYF
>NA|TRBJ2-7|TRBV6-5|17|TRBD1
TGTGCCAGCAGTGATATAACAGGGGCGACTCGACGTTACGAGCAGTACTTC
CASSDITGATRRYEQYF
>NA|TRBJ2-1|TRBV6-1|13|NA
TGTGCCAGCTGTGTAAAGGCACAGACTGAGCAGTTCTTC
CASCVKAQTEQFF
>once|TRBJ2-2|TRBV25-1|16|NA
TGTGCCAGCAGTGAACAGGGGATAGGGGGCACCGGGGAGCTGTTTTTT
CASSEQGIGGTGELFF
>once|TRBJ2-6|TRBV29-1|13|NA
TGCAACGTAGCAGGGCTTGGGGCCAACATCCTGACTTTC
CNVAGLGANILTF
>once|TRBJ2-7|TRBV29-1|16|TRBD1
TGCACCGCCATGACATTTGGGACAGGCACTCCCTACGAGCAGTACTTC
CTAMTFGTGTPYEQYF
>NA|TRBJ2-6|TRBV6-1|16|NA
TGTGCCAGCAGTGAACAGGGCCCCGCTGGGGCCGACGTCCTGACTTTC
CASSEQGPAGADVLTF
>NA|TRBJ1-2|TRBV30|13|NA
TGTGCCTGGAGGGCGATAGGTGACTATGACTACACCTTC
CAWRAIGDYDYTF